This record covers a single TCR beta chain. Germline V gene lookup returns CDR1 SGDLS and CDR2 YYNGEE. The CDR3 totals 16 residues. Trimming cost V 2 bases and J 3 bases; bases outside gene matches: 5. This sample was taken from a study of blood T cell repertoires in COVID-19. TCRdb keeps only in-frame clones here, not all; method: immunoSEQ multiplex PCR. The data hold over 150,000 clones, with about 80% observed a single time. This TCR was sampled from an older man with active or convalescent COVID-19. Sequenced: peripheral blood. The rearrangement links TRBV9 to TRBJ2-2; 9 positions match TRBD1. The CDR3: CASSVGTGRDTGELFF. The CDR3 nucleotides are TGTGCCAGCAGCGTCGGGACAGGGAGGGACACCGGGGAGCTGTTTTTT. The full variable domain, its missing parts supplied by reference TRBV9 and TRBJ2-2, is DSGVTQTPKHLITATGQRVTLRCSPRSGDLSVYWYQQSLDQGLQFLIQYYNGEERAKGNILERFSAQQFPDLHSELNLSSLELGDSALYFCASSVGTGRDTGELFFGEGSRLTVL.